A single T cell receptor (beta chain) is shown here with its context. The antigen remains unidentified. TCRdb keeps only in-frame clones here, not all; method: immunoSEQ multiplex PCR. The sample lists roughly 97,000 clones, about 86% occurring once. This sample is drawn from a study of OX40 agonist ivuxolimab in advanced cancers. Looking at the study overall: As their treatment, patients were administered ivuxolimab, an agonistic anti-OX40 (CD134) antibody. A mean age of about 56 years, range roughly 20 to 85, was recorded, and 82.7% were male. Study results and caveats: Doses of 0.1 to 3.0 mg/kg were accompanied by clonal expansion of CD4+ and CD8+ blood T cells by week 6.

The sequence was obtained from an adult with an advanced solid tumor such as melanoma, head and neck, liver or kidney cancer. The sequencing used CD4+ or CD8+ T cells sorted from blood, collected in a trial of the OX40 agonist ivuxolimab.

CDR3 nucleotides: TGTGCCAGCTCTCAGGGGATCGACTCTGGAAACACCATATATTTT. The encoded protein is CASSQGIDSGNTIYF. This chain joins TRBV18 and TRBJ1-3; D might be TRBD1 (6 bases). The CDR3 extends over 15 amino acids. Germline loops: CDR1 KGHSH, CDR2 LQKENI. V was trimmed by 6 bases and J by 0 bases, leaving 12 bases between them.